A selection of T cell receptor beta chains follows, all from one sample in a study of shared clonotypes between healthy human individuals. Libraries were prepared by immunoSEQ multiplex PCR; TCRdb keeps only in-frame clonotypes and omits some of them. The repertoire consists of 2 million to 2.5 million clones, with about 94% occurring once and the leading ten covering 0.1% to 0.15%. Material for sequencing was naive CD4+ T cells sorted from blood. The receptors were sampled from a man younger than 30 in good health. Both conserved end residues are part of each CDR3. Fields, in order: D gene, clone size, J gene, V gene, CDR3 DNA, CDR3 protein. A D gene is named only where the DNA matches it firmly. A row's size may be missing; if present it is once, few, many or a size class.

-,once,TRBJ2-2,TRBV5-4,TGTGCCAGCAGCTTGGTCAGGTCTCCCGGGGAGCTGTTTTTT,CASSLVRSPGELFF
TRBD1,once,TRBJ1-4,TRBV11-2,TGTGCCAGCAGCTTAGGGGACAGGGGTGCTAATGAAAAACTGTTTTTT,CASSLGDRGANEKLFF
-,-,TRBJ1-6,TRBV30,TGTGCCTGGGCCACCCATCCGAATTCACCCCTCCACTTT,CAWATHPNSPLHF
-,-,TRBJ2-7,TRBV6-5,TGTGCCAGCAGTCGTAATACCTACGAGCAGTACTTC,CASSRNTYEQYF
-,-,TRBJ2-3,TRBV30,TGTGCCTGGGATTCAGGGGCCCCCCACACAGATACGCAGTATTTT,CAWDSGAPHTDTQYF
-,-,TRBJ1-2,TRBV19,TGTGCCAGTAGTATCGGTAGGTTCGGGGACTCGCGCGGCTACACCTTC,CASSIGRFGDSRGYTF
-,-,TRBJ2-2,TRBV13,TGTGCCAGCAGCCCCGCGAACACCGGGGAGCTGTTTTTT,CASSPANTGELFF
TRBD2,-,TRBJ2-7,TRBV25-1,TGTGCCAGCAGTGAAGTGGGCCTAGCGGGGAACTACGAGCAGTACTTC,CASSEVGLAGNYEQYF
TRBD1,-,TRBJ1-5,TRBV10-3,TGTGCCATCAGTGAGTCTGCAGGGGGAGGGCAGCCCCAGCATTTT,CAISESAGGGQPQHF
TRBD1,once,TRBJ1-5,TRBV29-1,TGCAGCGTGGTCGGTATAGGGGGCCAGCCCCAGCATTTT,CSVVGIGGQPQHF